What follows are 23 T cell receptor beta chains derived from one specimen sequenced in a study of blood T cell repertoires in COVID-19. TCRdb keeps only in-frame clones here, not all; method: immunoSEQ multiplex PCR. Among approximately 250,000 clones, 70% to 90% were seen once, and the ten largest hold 9.1%. The source material was PBMCs or T cells enriched from blood (not recorded which). The receptors were gathered from a woman between 50 and 59 years old with acute COVID-19.

This sequence joins TRBV5-1 and TRBJ2-3; 7 bases are a match to TRBD1. Unmatched junction bases numbered 5, after V lost 0 bases and J lost 4 bases. The CDR3 has 15 residues. The germline V gene encodes CDR1 SGHRS and CDR2 YFSETQ. CDR3 residues: CASSLGDSAADTQYF. The CDR3 DNA reads as TGCGCCAGCAGCTTGGGGGACAGCGCCGCAGATACGCAGTATTTT. Based on the CDR3 plus reference TRBV5-1 and TRBJ2-3, the full variable domain is KAGVTQTPRYLIKTRGQQVTLSCSPISGHRSVSWYQQTPGQGLQFLFEYFSETQRNKGNFPGRFSGRQFSNSRSEMNVSTLELGDSALYLCASSLGDSAADTQYFGPGTRLTVL.

This clone was seen just once. J is TRBJ1-2 and V is TRBV19; tentative D call: TRBD1 (5 bases). Germline values: CDR1 LNHDA, CDR2 SQIVND (reference sequence). Trimming took 6 bases from V and 2 from J, leaving 22 bases between them. This CDR3 is built from 17 residues. CDR3 sequence (DNA): TGTGCCAGTAGCTTGGGCTACAGGAGCCCCTCGAACTATGGCTACACCTTC. This translates into CASSLGYRSPSNYGYTF.

J is TRBJ2-7 and V is TRBV7-9; TRBD1 agrees at 11 bases. The junction had 4 bases not matched to a gene; V was cut back by 7 bases and J by 2 bases. The CDR3 consists of 14 residues. Germline assignment: CDR1 SEHNR and CDR2 FQNEAQ (reference sequence). The CDR3 DNA is TGTGCCAGCAAAGGGACAGGGGGTACCTACGAGCAGTACTTC. Translating gives CASKGTGGTYEQYF.

The rearrangement joins TRBV5-1 to TRBJ1-1, with 8 bases lining up with TRBD1. V was clipped by 6 bases and J by 4 bases; unmatched bases: 5. The germline gives CDR1 SGHRS, CDR2 YFSETQ. The CDR3 has 13 residues. The CDR3 bases are TGCGCCAGCACTAGGACAGGGATCACTGAAGCTTTCTTT. It specifies CASTRTGITEAFF.

This chain joins TRBV6-6 and TRBJ1-5; 9 bases match TRBD1. V lost 6 bases, J lost 5 bases, and 5 bases stayed unmatched. The CDR3 consists of 14 residues. CDR1 and CDR2 from the germline V gene are MNHNY and SVGAGI (reference sequence). CDR3 sequence (DNA): TGTGCCAGCAGGGCGGGACAGGGCTATCAGCCCCAGCATTTT. As protein: CASRAGQGYQPQHF.

This clone was picked up a small number of times. The chain uses TRBV30 and TRBJ1-4, with D perhaps TRBD1 (6 bases). Trimming cost V 2 bases and J 4 bases, with 14 bases left between them. The CDR3 is 15 amino acids. Germline CDR1 and CDR2: GTSNPN and SVGIG (reference sequence). CDR3: CAWSRYGGLNEKLFF. The DNA of the CDR3 is TGTGCCTGGAGTAGGTACGGGGGGCTTAATGAAAAACTGTTTTTT.

This chain links TRBV7-9 with TRBJ1-1; weak D call: TRBD1 (5 bases). V shed 1 base and J shed 1 base, with 10 bases lying between them. The germline gives CDR1 SEHNR, CDR2 FQNEAQ (reference sequence). The CDR3 loop spans 15 amino acids. The CDR3 nucleotides are TGTGCCAGCAGCTTAGTCTGGGGCGAGAACACTGAAGCTTTCTTT. Translation: CASSLVWGENTEAFF. Supplemented by reference TRBV7-9 and TRBJ1-1, the full variable domain reads DTGVSQNPRHKITKRGQNVTFRCDPISEHNRLYWYRQTLGQGPEFLTYFQNEAQLEKSRLLSDRFSAERPKGSFSTLEIQRTEQGDSAMYLCASSLVWGENTEAFFGQGTRLTVV.

This chain connects TRBV7-2 to TRBJ1-1, with D unresolved. V was pared by 2 bases and J by 2 bases, with 6 bases between. The CDR3 loop spans 13 amino acids. The germline gives CDR1 SGHTA, CDR2 FQGNSA. CDR3: CASSLIENTEAFF. CDR3 coding DNA: TGTGCCAGCAGCTTAATAGAAAACACTGAAGCTTTCTTT.

V gene TRBV5-4 combines with J gene TRBJ1-2, with a possible D match to TRBD1 (6 bases). Germline assignment: CDR1 SGHNT and CDR2 YYREEE (reference sequence). The V end was cut by 0 bases, the J end by 6 bases, with 9 bases between. The CDR3 covers 13 residues. CDR3 amino acids: CASSLAGGDGYTF. The DNA for the CDR3 is TGTGCCAGCAGCTTGGCGGGGGGCGATGGCTACACCTTC.

This chain connects TRBV6-5 to TRBJ2-7; 8 bases fit TRBD1. This CDR3 region has 15 residues. The V and J ends lost 6 bases and 3 bases, in that order; junction bases with no gene match: 10. Per the germline V gene, CDR1 is MNHEY and CDR2 is SVGAGI. CDR3 sequence (DNA): TGTGCCAGCAGGCCTGGACAGGGTCGGTTCTACGAGCAGTACTTC. It is translated as CASRPGQGRFYEQYF.

This clone appeared once. CDR3 amino acids: CASSLGQAGQPQHF. Written as DNA, the CDR3 is TGTGCCAGCAGCTTAGGGCAGGCGGGGCAGCCCCAGCATTTT. The chain links TRBV7-9 to TRBJ1-5; D remains unclear. The germline V gene has CDR1 SEHNR and CDR2 FQNEAQ (reference sequence). Trimming took 1 base from V and 7 from J, leaving 11 bases between them. This CDR3 is built from 14 residues.

This rearrangement joins TRBV27 to TRBJ1-1; 9 nucleotides agree with TRBD1. V shed 3 bases, J shed 5 bases, and the junction held 4 bases outside the gene matches. Germline CDR1 MNHEY, CDR2 SMNVEV (reference sequence). The CDR3 runs 14 residues. The CDR3 bases are TGTGCCAGCAGTTTGACAGGGGGATTAACTGAAGCTTTCTTT. Its protein product is CASSLTGGLTEAFF.

This clone has only one observation. The rearrangement uses TRBV4-1 and TRBJ2-7; TRBD1 matches at 9 bases. The trim removed 0 bases at V and 3 bases at J, leaving 3 bases unmatched. The CDR3 extends over 15 amino acids. Per germline, CDR1 MGHRA and CDR2 YSYEKL. CDR3: CASSQDGTGFYEQYF. DNA for the CDR3: TGCGCCAGCAGCCAAGACGGGACAGGGTTCTACGAGCAGTACTTC.

This chain connects TRBV1 to TRBJ2-1; the table's D call TRBD2 went unverified against the DNA. TRBV1 is classified as a pseudogene. The CDR3 totals 15 residues. The CDR3 DNA sequence: TGCACCAGCTGTCAACCTAGCGGGGGGTTGTATGAGCAGTTCTTC. Its protein is CTSCQPSGGLYEQFF.

This chain links TRBV19 with TRBJ1-1; TRBD1 agrees at 12 bases. The V gene end was trimmed by 6 bases and the J gene end by 1 base; junction bases not matched to a gene: 0. The CDR3 length is 14 residues. Germline CDR1 and CDR2: LNHDA and SQIVND (reference sequence). The CDR3 DNA follows: TGTGCCAGTAGGGGACAGGGGGCGAACACTGAAGCTTTCTTT. This encodes CASRGQGANTEAFF. Full variable domain (outside the CDR3, taken from reference TRBV19 and TRBJ1-1): DGGITQSPKYLFRKEGQNVTLSCEQNLNHDAMYWYRQDPGQGLRLIYYSQIVNDFQKGDIAEGYSVSREKKESFPLTVTSAQKNPTAFYLCASRGQGANTEAFFGQGTRLTVV.

In DNA form, the CDR3 reads TGTGCCAGCAGCTCCCGGACAGGGGACGGCTACACCTTC. It codes for CASSSRTGDGYTF. The rearrangement links TRBV7-3 to TRBJ1-2, with TRBD1 matching over 9 bases. The V gene's germline CDR1 is SGHTA and CDR2 FQGTGA. This CDR3 is built from 13 residues. Germline trimming cut 4 bases from V and 8 bases from J; bases unmatched to any gene: 5. The full variable domain, with the rest looked up from reference TRBV7-3 and TRBJ1-2, is GAGVSQTPSNKVTEKGKYVELRCDPISGHTALYWYRQSLGQGPEFLIYFQGTGAADDSGLPNDRFFAVRPEGSVSTLKIQRTERGDSAVYLCASSSRTGDGYTFGSGTRLTVV.

This rearrangement joins TRBV30 to TRBJ1-2; TRBD1 agrees at 7 bases. V was clipped by 2 bases and J by 8 bases; unmatched bases: 14. Germline V CDR1 and CDR2: GTSNPN, SVGIG (reference sequence). CDR3 length equals 15 residues. In nucleotides, the CDR3 is TGTGCCTGGAGTCGACAGGGACCGACTTTAGGAGGCTACACCTTC. Protein: CAWSRQGPTLGGYTF.

This chain uses TRBV6-7 with TRBJ1-2; 10 positions match TRBD1. TRBV6-7 is reported as an ORF; its role is uncertain. The CDR3 is made up of 14 amino acids. The V segment lost 4 bases and the J segment 12 bases; nucleotides outside the gene matches: 11. The CDR3, as DNA: TGTGCCAGCAGTTCCCCCCCGGGACAGGGGAGCCACACCTTC. It is translated as CASSSPPGQGSHTF.

Notes on this clone: A junction boundary mismatches the germline segment, possibly from a read error. This chain links TRBV7-2 with TRBJ2-1; maybe TRBD2 (7 bases). CDR1 and CDR2 from the germline V gene are SGHTA and FQGNSA. There are 17 residues in the CDR3. The CDR3 region has the DNA TGTGCCAGCAGCTCTAGCTTAGTTTCGGGGGGCTACGATGAGCAGTTCTTC. Translating it yields CASSSSLVSGGYDEQFF.

The chain carries TRBV12-5 and TRBJ1-2; D ambiguous. The CDR3 length is 11 residues. The germline V gene has CDR1 LGHNT and CDR2 FRNRAP. The ends were cut back, 7 bases at V and 4 bases at J, with 7 bases in the middle. CDR3 nucleotide sequence: TGTGCTAGTGCCCAGTCCTATGGCTACACCTTC. It specifies CASAQSYGYTF. The whole variable domain, filled in from reference TRBV12-5 and TRBJ1-2, reads DARVTQTPRHKVTEMGQEVTMRCQPILGHNTVFWYRQTMMQGLELLAYFRNRAPLDDSGMPKDRFSAEMPDATLATLKIQPSEPRDSAVYFCASAQSYGYTFGSGTRLTVV.

This clone was seen only a few times. V usage is TRBV6-2 or TRBV6-3 and J usage is TRBJ1-5; 10 nucleotides agree with TRBD1. Trimming at V came to 6 bases and at J to 6 bases, leaving 5 bases not matched to a gene. Germline CDR1 is MNHEY and CDR2 is SVGEGT. The CDR3 consists of 14 residues. CDR3 DNA sequence: TGTGCCAGCAGCCTGACAGGGGGCGGTCAGCCCCAGCATTTT. It is translated as CASSLTGGGQPQHF.

Concerning this clone itself: Other nucleotide sequences from this sample produce the same CDR3. The V and J genes are TRBV7-2 and TRBJ2-7, with D unclear. The germline CDR1 and CDR2 sequences are SGHTA and FQGNSA. There are 11 residues in the CDR3. V gave up 6 bases and J gave up 4 bases, with 7 bases separating them. The CDR3 loop is CASSSLYEQYF. DNA for the CDR3: TGTGCCAGCAGTTCTTTGTACGAGCAGTACTTC.

V is TRBV6-5 and J is TRBJ1-1, with D hard to call. This CDR3 contains 12 residues. Trimming cost V 5 bases and J 8 bases, with 12 bases left between them. The germline V gene encodes CDR1 MNHEY and CDR2 SVGAGI. The CDR3 DNA reads as TGTGCCAGCAGTACAGCGGCGGGAGAAGCTTTCTTT. As protein: CASSTAAGEAFF.